The clone carrying this T cell receptor beta chain was counted at least ten times. Its specificity is unknown. There were TCR beta CDR3 regions amplified from RNA transcripts. The HTBI primer set was used in a first-round RT-PCR of the TCR CDR3. TCRdb itself ran the multiplex PCR reads through MiXCR, one entry per CDR3 protein. The sample records around 600,000 distinct CDR3 sequences, about 45% being singletons. The sample originates from a study of T cells in Graves' hyperthyroidism and ophthalmopathy. Not enrolled were patients with uncontrolled infection, other autoimmune disease, pregnancy or lactation. Study-wide results and limits: A 13 V-J model separated ophthalmopathy from stable hyperthyroidism. Most clonotypes that expanded in the thyroid above 0.001 also showed up in blood.

The ends were cut back, 5 bases at V and 1 base at J, with 11 bases in the middle. The CDR3 covers 14 residues. Germline-derived CDR1 and CDR2 are SEHNR and FQNEAQ (reference sequence). Sequences were obtained from peripheral blood or thyroid tissue (not recorded which). The gene calls are TRBV7-9 and TRBJ1-1; a weak D match, TRBD1 (5 bases). The sequence came from an adult man with Graves' disease, either hyperthyroidism or ophthalmopathy (not recorded which). CDR3 residues: CASSPETANTEAFF. The CDR3 DNA sequence: TGTGCCAGCAGCCCGGAGACAGCGAACACTGAAGCTTTCTTT.